The clone carrying this T cell receptor (beta chain) showed up just a few times. The antigen is unknown. 5'RACE with constant-segment primers built TCRalpha and TCRbeta cDNA libraries with UMIs. A single record per CDR3 protein comes from TCRdb applying MiXCR to the 5' RACE reads. The repertoire holds hundreds of thousands of distinct CDR3 sequences, with less than 25% as singletons. This entry belongs to a study of T-cell memory formation after mild COVID-19. About the research overall: Largely, the TCR clusters proved donor specific.

Overall study findings and caveats: The finding that pre-infection memory included some responding clones suggested that cross-reactive memory joined. A second wave expanding day 15 to 37 was CD4+-biased; contracting clones were balanced.

Germline assignment: CDR1 SGHTA and CDR2 FQGTGA. V lost 5 bases, J lost 4 bases, and 6 bases stayed unmatched. The CDR3 length is 17 residues. This chain connects TRBV7-3 to TRBJ2-1; 15 bases match TRBD2. The sequencing input was PBMCs or a T cell subset sorted from them (not recorded which). This clonotype was obtained from an adult woman who had mild COVID-19 (a few samples of this study predate the infection). Cell type and time point are not known. The CDR3 reads CASSIPGLAGGYNEQFF. The CDR3 nucleotides are TGTGCCAGCAGCATACCGGGACTAGCGGGGGGTTACAATGAGCAGTTCTTC.